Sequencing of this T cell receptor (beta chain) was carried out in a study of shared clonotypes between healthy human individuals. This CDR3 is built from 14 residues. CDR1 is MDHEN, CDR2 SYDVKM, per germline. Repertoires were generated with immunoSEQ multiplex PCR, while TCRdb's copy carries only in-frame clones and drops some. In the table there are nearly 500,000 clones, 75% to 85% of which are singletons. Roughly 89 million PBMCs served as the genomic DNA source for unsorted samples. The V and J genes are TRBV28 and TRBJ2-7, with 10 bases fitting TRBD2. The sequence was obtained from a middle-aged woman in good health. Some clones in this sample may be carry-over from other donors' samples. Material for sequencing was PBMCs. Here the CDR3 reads CASGELAGTYEQYF. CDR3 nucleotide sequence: TGTGCAAGTGGCGAACTAGCGGGAACCTACGAGCAGTACTTC.